Below, one TCR beta chain is given with its context. This CDR3 is built from 15 residues. J lost 2 bases, V lost 4 bases, and 6 bases had no gene match. Germline V lookup: CDR1 SGHVS, CDR2 FNYEAQ. The entry originates in a study of PD-L1 blockade in urothelial cancer. Across the study: Timepoints chosen for blood analysis were 3 weeks (second dose) and 6 weeks after treatment start.

The time point was: pretreatment peripheral blood. Each patient gave between 1 and 8 samples, pretreatment and on-treatment. TCR analog templates of synthetic origin were spiked into each PCR. TCRdb's copy holds only in-frame clones and misses some; the assay was immunoSEQ multiplex PCR. The repertoire holds about 80,000 clones, with around four fifths as singletons. The TCR sequence derives from a man aged 35 to 55 with urothelial cancer. This rearrangement joins TRBV7-6 to TRBJ2-7, with 9 bases matching TRBD1. The input for sequencing was PBMCs, taken around atezolizumab (anti-PD-L1) treatment. The CDR3: CASSSSTGGPYEQYF. CDR3 bases: TGTGCCAGCAGCTCATCGACAGGGGGTCCCTACGAGCAGTACTTC.